This T cell receptor beta chain was observed in a study of cytomegalovirus exposure and HLA in healthy donors. While the first cohort had several hundred subjects, the donors belonged to the separate validation cohort of about 120 subjects. Germline V gene data show CDR1 as SGHNT and CDR2 as YYREEE (reference sequence). V gave up 0 bases and J gave up 5 bases, with 14 bases separating them. This CDR3 is 15 amino acids long. Findings of the study overall: Researchers reported that three CMV-associated chains were confirmed in vitro as CMV antigen-specific. 150 to 200 TCR beta chains were listed as cytomegalovirus-associated.

In the case of this clone: Its antigen is still unknown.

TCRdb keeps only in-frame clones here, not all; method: immunoSEQ multiplex PCR. The data contain around 140,000 clones, over 80% of them singletons. This chain joins TRBV5-4 and TRBJ1-2, with a tentative D call TRBD1 (5 bases). This clonotype was sampled from a man aged 18 to 30 in good health and CMV-seropositive. The source material was PBMCs. CDR3 in DNA: TGTGCCAGCAGCTTGGCCGTAGGGGCAGCTTATGGCTACACCTTC. This translates into CASSLAVGAAYGYTF. Filled out from reference TRBV5-4 and TRBJ1-2, the complete variable domain reads ETGVTQSPTHLIKTRGQQVTLRCSSQSGHNTVSWYQQALGQGPQFIFQYYREEENGRGNFPPRFSGLQFPNYSSELNVNALELDDSALYLCASSLAVGAAYGYTFGSGTRLTVV.